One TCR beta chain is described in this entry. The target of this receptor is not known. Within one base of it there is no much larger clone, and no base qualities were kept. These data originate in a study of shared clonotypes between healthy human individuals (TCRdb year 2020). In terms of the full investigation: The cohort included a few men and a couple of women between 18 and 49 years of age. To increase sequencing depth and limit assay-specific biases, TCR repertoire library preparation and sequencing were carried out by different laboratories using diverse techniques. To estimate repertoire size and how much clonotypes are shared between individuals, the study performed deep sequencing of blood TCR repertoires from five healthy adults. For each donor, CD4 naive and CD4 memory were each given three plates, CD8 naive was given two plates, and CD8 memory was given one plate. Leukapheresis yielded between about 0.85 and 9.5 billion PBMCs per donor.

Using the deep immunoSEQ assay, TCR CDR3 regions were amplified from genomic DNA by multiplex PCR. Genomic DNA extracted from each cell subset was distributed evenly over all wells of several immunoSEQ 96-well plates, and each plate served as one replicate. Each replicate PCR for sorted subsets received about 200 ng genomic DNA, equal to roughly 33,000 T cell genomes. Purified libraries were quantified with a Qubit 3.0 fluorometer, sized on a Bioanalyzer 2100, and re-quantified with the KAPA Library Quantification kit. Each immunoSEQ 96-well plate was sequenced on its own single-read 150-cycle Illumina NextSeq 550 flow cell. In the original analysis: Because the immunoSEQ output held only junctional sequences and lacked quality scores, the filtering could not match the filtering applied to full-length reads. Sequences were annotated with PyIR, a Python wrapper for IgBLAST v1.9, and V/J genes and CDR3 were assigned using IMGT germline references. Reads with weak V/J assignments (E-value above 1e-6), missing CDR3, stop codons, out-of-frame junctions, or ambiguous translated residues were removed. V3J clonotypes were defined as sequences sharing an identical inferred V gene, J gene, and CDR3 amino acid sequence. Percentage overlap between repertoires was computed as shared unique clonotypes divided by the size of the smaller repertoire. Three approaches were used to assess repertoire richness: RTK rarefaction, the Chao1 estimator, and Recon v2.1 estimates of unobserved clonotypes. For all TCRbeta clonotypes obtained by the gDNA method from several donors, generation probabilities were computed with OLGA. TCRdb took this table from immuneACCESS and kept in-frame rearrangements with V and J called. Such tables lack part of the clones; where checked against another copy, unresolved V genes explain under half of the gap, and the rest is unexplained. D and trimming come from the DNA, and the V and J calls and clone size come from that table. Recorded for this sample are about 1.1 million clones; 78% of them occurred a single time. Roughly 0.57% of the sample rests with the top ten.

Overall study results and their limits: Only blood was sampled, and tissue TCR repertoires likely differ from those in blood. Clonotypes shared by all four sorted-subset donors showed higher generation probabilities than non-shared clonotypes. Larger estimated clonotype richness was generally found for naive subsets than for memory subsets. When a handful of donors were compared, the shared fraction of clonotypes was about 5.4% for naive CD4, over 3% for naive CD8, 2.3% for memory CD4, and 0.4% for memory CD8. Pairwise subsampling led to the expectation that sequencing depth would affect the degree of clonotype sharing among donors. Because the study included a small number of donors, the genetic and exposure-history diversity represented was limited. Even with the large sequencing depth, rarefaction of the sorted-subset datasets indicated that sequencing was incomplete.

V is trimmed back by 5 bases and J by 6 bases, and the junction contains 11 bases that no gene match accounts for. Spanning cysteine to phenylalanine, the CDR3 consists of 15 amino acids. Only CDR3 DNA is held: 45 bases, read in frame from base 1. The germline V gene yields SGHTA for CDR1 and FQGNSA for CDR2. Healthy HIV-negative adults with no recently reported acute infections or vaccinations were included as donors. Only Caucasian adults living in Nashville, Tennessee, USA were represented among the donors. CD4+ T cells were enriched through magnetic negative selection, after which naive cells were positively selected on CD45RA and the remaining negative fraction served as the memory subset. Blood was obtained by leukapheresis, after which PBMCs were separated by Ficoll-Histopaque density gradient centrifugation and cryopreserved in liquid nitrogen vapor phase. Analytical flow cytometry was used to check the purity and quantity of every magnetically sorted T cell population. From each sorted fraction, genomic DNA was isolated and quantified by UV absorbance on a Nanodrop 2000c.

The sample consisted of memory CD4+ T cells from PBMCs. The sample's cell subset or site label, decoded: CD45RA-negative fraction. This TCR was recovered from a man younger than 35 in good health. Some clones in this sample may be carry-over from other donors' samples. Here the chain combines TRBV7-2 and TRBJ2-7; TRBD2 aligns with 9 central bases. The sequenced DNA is TGTGCCAGCAGCCAAGGGGCGGGAGGGCCAGGCGAGCAGTACTTC. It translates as CASSQGAGGPGEQYF.